The TCR beta chain under discussion was sequenced for a study of graft-versus-host responses after intestinal transplantation. Overall study: Each recipient received a multivisceral, liver-intestinal, or isolated intestinal graft. Every transplant recipient was induced with anti-thymocyte globulin, then maintained on tacrolimus and steroids for two to three years.

Regarding the study as a whole: Some patients had graft-donor T cell macrochimerism. In their allografts, the ratios of graft-versus-host to host-versus-graft T cell clones were high. The marrow of recipients harbored GvH clones, and ileum or blood showed some of them first.

Time point denoted: postoperative day 105 after intestinal transplantation (dayNNNN = postoperative day). This clone was observed a single time. As yet, its antigen is unknown. The data were produced by immunoSEQ multiplex PCR, yet TCRdb's version contains in-frame clones alone and is incomplete. The sample includes about 12,000 clones, just over 90% of them seen just once. The CDR3 is 14 residues long. V gave up 3 bases and J gave up 0 bases, with 9 bases separating them. From germline, CDR1 is MGHRA and CDR2 YSYEKL. The V call is TRBV4-1, the J call TRBJ2-7; maybe TRBD1 (5 bases). This specimen consisted of PBMCs, obtained 105 days after intestinal transplantation. The TCR sequence derives from a human patient who received an intestinal transplant, so some T cells may come from the graft donor. Here the CDR3 DNA reads TGCGCCAGCAGCCAGGAGACAGCCTCCTACGAGCAGTACTTC. Its translation is CASSQETASYEQYF.